Sequencing of this T cell receptor beta chain was carried out in a study of blood T cell repertoires in COVID-19. Germline lookup yields CDR1 LGHDT and CDR2 YNNKEL (reference sequence). V trimming: 1 base; J trimming: 2 bases; junction bases outside the gene matches: 0. The CDR3 is made up of 15 amino acids. On this clone itself: The sample has other DNA sequences that encode this CDR3 too.

Generated by immunoSEQ multiplex PCR, the TCRdb table keeps only in-frame clones and is missing some. The sample yields about 410,000 clones, 90% seen once. The chain couples TRBV3-1 (or the pseudogene TRBV3-2) to TRBJ2-5; TRBD2 aligns across 11 bases. The source material was PBMCs or T cells enriched from blood (not recorded which). This receptor was taken from a man younger than 35 who had recovered from COVID-19. In DNA form, the CDR3 reads TGTGCCAGCAGCCAAGGACTAGCGGGGCAAGAGACCCAGTACTTC. Translated: CASSQGLAGQETQYF.